This T cell receptor (beta chain) appears in the sequencing data of a study of blood T cells in healthy people across ages. At least 6 million PBMCs were isolated per sample. The CDR3 spans 12 residues. The germline gives CDR1 DFQATT, CDR2 SNEGSKA (reference sequence). V was clipped by 8 bases and J by 4 bases, with 11 bases between them. Primed by a sample-barcoded 5' primer and a J-beta primer mix, a second PCR proceeded for 7 to 11 cycles. Every cDNA molecule bore a tag from a template-switch adaptor containing 12 random nucleotides. Using its own MiXCR run on the 5' RACE reads, TCRdb lists one record per CDR3 protein. In the table there are 900,000 to 950,000 distinct CDR3 sequences, approximately 32% of which are singletons. In addition, the sample was reused for a study of T cells of mothers and their children. This second study notes: Donation involved three healthy Caucasian mothers and the six children that they had. Sample barcodes plus 2-4 random nucleotides came from the M1S primer.

Specimen: blood. The chain couples TRBV20-1 to TRBJ1-4; TRBD1 is a possible D gene (5 bases). The TCR comes from a middle-aged woman in good health. The DNA for the CDR3 is TGCAGTCTGGCGGGACTTAATGAAAAACTGTTTTTT. It yields the protein CSLAGLNEKLFF.